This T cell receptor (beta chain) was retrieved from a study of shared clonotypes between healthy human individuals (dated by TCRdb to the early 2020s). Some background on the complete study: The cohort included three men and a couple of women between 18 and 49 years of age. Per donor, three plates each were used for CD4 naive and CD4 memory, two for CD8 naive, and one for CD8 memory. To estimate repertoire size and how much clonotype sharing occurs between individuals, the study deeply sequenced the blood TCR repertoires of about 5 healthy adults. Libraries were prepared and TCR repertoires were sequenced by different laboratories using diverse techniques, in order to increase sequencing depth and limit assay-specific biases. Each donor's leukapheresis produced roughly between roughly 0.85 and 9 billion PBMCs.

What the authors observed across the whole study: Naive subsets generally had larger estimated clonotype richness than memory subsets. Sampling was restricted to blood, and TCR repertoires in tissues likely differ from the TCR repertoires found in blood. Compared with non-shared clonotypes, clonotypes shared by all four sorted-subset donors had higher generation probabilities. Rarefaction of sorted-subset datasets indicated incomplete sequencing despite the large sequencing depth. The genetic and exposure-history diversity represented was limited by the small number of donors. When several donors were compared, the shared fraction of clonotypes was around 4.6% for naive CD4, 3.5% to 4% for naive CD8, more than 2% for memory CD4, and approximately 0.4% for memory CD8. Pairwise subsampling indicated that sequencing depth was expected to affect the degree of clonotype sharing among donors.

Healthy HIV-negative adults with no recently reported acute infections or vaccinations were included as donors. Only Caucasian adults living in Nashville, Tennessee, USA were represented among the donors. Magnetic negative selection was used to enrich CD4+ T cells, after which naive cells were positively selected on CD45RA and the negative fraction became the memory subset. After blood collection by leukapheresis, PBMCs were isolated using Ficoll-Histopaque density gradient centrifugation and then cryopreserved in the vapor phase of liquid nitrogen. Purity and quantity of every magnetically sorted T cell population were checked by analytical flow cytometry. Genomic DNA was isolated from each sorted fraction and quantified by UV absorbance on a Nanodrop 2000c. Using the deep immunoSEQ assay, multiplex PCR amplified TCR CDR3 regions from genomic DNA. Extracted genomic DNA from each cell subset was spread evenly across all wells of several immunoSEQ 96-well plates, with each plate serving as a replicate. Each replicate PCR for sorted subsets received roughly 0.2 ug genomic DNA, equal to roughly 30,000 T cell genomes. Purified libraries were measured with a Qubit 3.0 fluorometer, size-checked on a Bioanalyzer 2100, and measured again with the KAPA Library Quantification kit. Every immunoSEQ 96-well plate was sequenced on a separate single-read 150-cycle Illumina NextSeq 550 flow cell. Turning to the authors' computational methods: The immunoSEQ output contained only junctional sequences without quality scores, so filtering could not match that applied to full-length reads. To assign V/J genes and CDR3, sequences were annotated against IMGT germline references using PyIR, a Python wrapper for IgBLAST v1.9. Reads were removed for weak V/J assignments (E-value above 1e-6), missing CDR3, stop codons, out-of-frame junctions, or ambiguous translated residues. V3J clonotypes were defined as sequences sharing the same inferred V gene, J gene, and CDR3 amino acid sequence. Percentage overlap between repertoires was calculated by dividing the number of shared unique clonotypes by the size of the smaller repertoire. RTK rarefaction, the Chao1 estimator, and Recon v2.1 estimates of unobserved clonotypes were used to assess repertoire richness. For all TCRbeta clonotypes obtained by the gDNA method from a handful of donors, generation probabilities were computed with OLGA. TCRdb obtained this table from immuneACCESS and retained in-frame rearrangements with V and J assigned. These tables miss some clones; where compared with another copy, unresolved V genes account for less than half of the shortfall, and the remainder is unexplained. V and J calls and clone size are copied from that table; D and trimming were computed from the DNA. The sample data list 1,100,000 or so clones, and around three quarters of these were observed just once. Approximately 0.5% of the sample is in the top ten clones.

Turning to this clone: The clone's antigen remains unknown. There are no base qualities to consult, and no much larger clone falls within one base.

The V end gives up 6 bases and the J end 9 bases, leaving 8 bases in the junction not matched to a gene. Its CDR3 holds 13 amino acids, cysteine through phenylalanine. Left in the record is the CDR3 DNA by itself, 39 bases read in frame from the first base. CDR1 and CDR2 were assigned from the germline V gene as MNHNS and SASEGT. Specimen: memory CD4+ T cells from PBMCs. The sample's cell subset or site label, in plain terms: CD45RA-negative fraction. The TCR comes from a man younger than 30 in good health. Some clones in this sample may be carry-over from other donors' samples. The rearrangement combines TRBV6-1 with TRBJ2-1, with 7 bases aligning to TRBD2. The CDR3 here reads CASRLTSVGEQFF. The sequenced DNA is TGTGCCAGCAGACTAACTAGCGTGGGTGAGCAGTTCTTC.